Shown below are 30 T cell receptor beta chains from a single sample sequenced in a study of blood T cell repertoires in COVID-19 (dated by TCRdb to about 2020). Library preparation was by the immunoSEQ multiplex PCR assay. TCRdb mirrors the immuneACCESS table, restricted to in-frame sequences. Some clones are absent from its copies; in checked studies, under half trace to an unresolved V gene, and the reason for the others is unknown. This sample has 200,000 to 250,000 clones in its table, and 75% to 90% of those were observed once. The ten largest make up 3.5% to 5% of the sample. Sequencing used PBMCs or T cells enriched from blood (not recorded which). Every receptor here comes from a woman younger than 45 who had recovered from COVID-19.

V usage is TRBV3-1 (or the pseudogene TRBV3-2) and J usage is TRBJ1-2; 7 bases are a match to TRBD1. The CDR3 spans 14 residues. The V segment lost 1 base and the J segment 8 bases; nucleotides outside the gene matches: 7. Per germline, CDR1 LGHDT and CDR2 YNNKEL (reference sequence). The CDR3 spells CASSQVGRGVGYTF. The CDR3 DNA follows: TGTGCCAGCAGCCAAGTGGGCAGGGGGGTAGGCTACACCTTC.

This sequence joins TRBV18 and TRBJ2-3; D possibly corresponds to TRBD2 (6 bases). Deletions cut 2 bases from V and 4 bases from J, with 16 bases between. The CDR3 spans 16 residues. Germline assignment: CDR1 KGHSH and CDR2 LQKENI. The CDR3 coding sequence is TGTGCCAGCTCACCAAATACCGTAGCGGTTTCAGATACGCAGTATTTT. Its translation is CASSPNTVAVSDTQYF.

DNA for the CDR3: TGTGCCAGCAGACTCACCCGACAGTTTAATGAAAAACTGTTTTTT. Encoded protein: CASRLTRQFNEKLFF. The chain joins TRBV28 to TRBJ1-4, with TRBD1 as a possible D gene (5 bases). This CDR3 region has 15 residues. V dropped 6 bases and J dropped 4 bases, with 15 bases sitting between them. Germline V gene data show CDR1 as MDHEN and CDR2 as SYDVKM.

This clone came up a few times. CDR3 sequence reads: CSVAEEWNEQFF. CDR3 bases: TGCAGCGTTGCCGAGGAGTGGAATGAGCAGTTCTTC. The genes are TRBV29-1 and TRBJ2-1, with no clear D. Germline CDR1 and CDR2: SQVTM and ANQGSEA. V shed 4 bases and J shed 7 bases, with 11 bases lying between them. The CDR3 covers 12 residues.

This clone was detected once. The CDR3 nucleotides are TGTGCCAGCAGTGAAGTTCTAGCGGGTGCGGCTGAGCAGTTCTTC. Translation gives CASSEVLAGAAEQFF. The chain is built from TRBV2 and TRBJ2-1; 8 bases line up with TRBD2. The CDR3 length is 15 residues. V shed 1 base, J shed 9 bases, and the junction held 8 bases outside the gene matches. Germline loops: CDR1 SNHLY, CDR2 FYNNEI.

CDR3 nucleotide sequence: TGTGCCAGCAGCGTTAGCGGGAGGGAAACAGATACGCAGTATTTT. It codes for CASSVSGRETDTQYF. This chain connects TRBV9 to TRBJ2-3, with 11 bases that match TRBD2. Trimming at V came to 2 bases and at J to 3 bases, leaving 2 bases not matched to a gene. There are 15 residues in the CDR3. The germline gives CDR1 SGDLS, CDR2 YYNGEE.

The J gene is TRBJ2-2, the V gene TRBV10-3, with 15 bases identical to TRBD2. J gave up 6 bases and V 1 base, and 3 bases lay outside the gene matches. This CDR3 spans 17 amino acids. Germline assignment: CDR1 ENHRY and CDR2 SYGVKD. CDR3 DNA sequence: TGTGCCATCAGTGAGTTGGGGACTAGCGGGAGGCCCGGGGAGCTGTTTTTT. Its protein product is CAISELGTSGRPGELFF.

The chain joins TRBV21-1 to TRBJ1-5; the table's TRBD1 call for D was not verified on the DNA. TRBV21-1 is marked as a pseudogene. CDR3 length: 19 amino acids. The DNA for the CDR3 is TGTGCCAGCAGAGGTTTCTGCTTAGGGGGCGATAATGACAATCAGCCCCAGCATTTT. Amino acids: CASRGFCLGGDNDNQPQHF.

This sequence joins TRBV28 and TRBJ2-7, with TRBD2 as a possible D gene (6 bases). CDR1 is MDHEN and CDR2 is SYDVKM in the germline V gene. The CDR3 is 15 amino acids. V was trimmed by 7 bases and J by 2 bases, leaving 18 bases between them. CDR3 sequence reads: CASISAGSLPYEQYF. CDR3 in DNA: TGTGCCAGCATCTCGGCGGGGAGTCTCCCCTACGAGCAGTACTTC.

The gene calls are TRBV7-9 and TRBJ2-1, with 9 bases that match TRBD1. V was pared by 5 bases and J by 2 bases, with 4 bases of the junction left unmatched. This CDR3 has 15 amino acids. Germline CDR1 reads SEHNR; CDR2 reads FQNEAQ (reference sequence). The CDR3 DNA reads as TGTGCCAGCAGCGAGAGACAGGGGGCCTACAATGAGCAGTTCTTC. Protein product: CASSERQGAYNEQFF.

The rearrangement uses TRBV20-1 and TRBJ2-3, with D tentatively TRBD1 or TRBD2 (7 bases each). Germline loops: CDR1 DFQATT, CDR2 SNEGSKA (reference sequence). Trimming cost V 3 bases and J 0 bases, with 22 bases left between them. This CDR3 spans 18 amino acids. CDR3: CSASGGDSPKASTDTQYF. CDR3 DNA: TGCAGTGCTAGTGGGGGGGACAGCCCGAAAGCTAGCACAGATACGCAGTATTTT.

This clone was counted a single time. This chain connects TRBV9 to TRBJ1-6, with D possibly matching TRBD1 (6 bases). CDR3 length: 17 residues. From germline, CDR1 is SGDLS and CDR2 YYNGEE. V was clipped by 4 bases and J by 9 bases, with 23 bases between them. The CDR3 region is CASSPGTRSHRFSPLHF. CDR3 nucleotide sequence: TGTGCCAGCAGCCCCGGGACACGGTCTCATCGGTTTTCACCCCTCCACTTT.

The DNA of the CDR3 is TGTGCCAGTAGTATTCGGGGTAGTGAGACCTACAATGAGCAGTTCTTC. Translating gives CASSIRGSETYNEQFF. The rearrangement uses TRBV19 and TRBJ2-1; a weak D match, TRBD2 (5 bases). The germline CDR1 and CDR2 sequences are LNHDA and SQIVND (reference sequence). The CDR3 totals 16 residues. V dropped 3 bases and J dropped 2 bases, with 14 bases sitting between them.

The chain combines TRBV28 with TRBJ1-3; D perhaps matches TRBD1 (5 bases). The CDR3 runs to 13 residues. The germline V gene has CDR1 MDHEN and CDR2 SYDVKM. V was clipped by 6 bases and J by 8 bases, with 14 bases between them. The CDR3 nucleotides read TGTGCCAGCAGCTTCCCCGACAGAGACACCATATATTTT. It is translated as CASSFPDRDTIYF.

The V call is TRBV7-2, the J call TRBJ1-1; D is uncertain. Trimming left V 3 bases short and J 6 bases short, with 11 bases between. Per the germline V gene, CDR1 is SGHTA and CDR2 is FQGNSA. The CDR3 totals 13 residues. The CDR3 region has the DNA TGTGCCAGCAGCTTGGGGAGGGAAGCTGAAGCTTTCTTT. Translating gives CASSLGREAEAFF.

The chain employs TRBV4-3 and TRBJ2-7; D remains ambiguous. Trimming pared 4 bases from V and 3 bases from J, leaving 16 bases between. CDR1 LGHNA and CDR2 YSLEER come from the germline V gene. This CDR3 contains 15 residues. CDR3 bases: TGCGCCAGCAGCCCCCTAGACTCACCCGGCTACGAGCAGTACTTC. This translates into CASSPLDSPGYEQYF.

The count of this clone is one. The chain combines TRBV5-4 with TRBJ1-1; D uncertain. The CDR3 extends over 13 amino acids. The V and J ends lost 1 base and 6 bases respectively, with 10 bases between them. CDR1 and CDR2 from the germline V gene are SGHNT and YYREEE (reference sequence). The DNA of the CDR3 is TGTGCCAGCAGCTTGTCGGGGAGCCCTGAAGCTTTCTTT. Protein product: CASSLSGSPEAFF.

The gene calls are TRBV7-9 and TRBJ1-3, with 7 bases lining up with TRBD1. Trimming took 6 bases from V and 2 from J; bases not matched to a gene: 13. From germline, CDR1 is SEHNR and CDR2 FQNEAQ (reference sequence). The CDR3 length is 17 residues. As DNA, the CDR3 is TGTGCCAGCAGGCCTGACCACAGGGGCTACGCTGGAAACACCATATATTTT. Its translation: CASRPDHRGYAGNTIYF.

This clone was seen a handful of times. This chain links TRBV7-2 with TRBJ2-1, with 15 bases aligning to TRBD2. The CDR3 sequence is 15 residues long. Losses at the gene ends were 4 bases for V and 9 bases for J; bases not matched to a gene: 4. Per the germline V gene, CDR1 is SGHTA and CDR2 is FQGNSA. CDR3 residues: CASSSTGLAGGEQFF. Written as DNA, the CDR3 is TGTGCCAGCAGCTCCACGGGACTAGCGGGAGGTGAGCAGTTCTTC. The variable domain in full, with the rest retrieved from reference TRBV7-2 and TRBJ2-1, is GAGVSQSPSNKVTEKGKDVELRCDPISGHTALYWYRQSLGQGLEFLIYFQGNSAPDKSGLPSDRFSAERTGGSVSTLTIQRTQQEDSAVYLCASSSTGLAGGEQFFGPGTRLTVL.

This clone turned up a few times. This CDR3 reads CASSVAGRNTEAFF. The CDR3 nucleotides read TGTGCCAGCAGCGTAGCTGGCCGGAACACTGAAGCTTTCTTT. The chain carries TRBV9 and TRBJ1-1; D gene ambiguous. The germline V and J ends were trimmed by 0 bases and 1 base, with 7 bases remaining between them. Germline CDR1 is SGDLS and CDR2 is YYNGEE. The CDR3 covers 14 residues.

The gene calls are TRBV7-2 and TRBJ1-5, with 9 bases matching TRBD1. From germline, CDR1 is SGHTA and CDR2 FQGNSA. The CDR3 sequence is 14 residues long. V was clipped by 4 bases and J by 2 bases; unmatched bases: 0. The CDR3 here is CASSWDRGNQPQHF. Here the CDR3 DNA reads TGTGCCAGCAGCTGGGACAGGGGCAATCAGCCCCAGCATTTT. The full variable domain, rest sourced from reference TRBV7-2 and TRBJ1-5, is GAGVSQSPSNKVTEKGKDVELRCDPISGHTALYWYRQSLGQGLEFLIYFQGNSAPDKSGLPSDRFSAERTGGSVSTLTIQRTQQEDSAVYLCASSWDRGNQPQHFGDGTRLSIL.

CDR3 loop: CSASLTETRTHQETQYF. CDR3 bases: TGCAGTGCTAGTTTGACAGAGACCCGCACTCACCAAGAGACCCAGTACTTC. The rearrangement links TRBV20-1 to TRBJ2-5; a possible D gene is TRBD1 (5 bases). The CDR3 runs 17 residues. CDR1 is DFQATT, CDR2 SNEGSKA, per germline (reference sequence). Trimming left V 3 bases short and J 0 bases short, with 20 bases between.

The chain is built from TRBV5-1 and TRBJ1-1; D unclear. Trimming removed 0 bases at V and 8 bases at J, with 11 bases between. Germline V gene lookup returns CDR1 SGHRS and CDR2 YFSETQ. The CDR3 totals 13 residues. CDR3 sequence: CASSLGVSTEAFF. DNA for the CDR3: TGCGCCAGCAGCTTGGGAGTTTCGACAGAAGCTTTCTTT.

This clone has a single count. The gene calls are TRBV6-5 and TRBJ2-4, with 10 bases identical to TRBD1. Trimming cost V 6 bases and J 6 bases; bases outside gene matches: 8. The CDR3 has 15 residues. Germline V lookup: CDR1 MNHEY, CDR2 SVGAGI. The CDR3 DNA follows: TGTGCCAGCAGCGCGTCGGGACAGGGGCCAAACATTCAGTACTTC. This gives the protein CASSASGQGPNIQYF.

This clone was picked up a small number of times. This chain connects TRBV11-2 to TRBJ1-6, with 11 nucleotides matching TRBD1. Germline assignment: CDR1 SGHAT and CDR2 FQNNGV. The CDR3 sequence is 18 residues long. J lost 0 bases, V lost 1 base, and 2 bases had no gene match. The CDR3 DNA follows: TGTGCCAGCAGCTTAGGGACAGGGGGCGTCTCCTATAATTCACCCCTCCACTTT. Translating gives CASSLGTGGVSYNSPLHF. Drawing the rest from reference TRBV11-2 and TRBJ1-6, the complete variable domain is EAGVAQSPRYKIIEKRQSVAFWCNPISGHATLYWYQQILGQGPKLLIQFQNNGVVDDSQLPKDRFSAERLKGVDSTLKIQPAKLEDSAVYLCASSLGTGGVSYNSPLHFGNGTRLTVT.

CDR3: CASSQGLAGVNEQFF. CDR3 DNA sequence: TGTGCCAGCAGCCAAGGGCTAGCGGGAGTTAATGAGCAGTTCTTC. The genes are TRBV14 and TRBJ2-1; 10 bases are a match to TRBD2. The germline gives CDR1 SGHDN, CDR2 FVKESK. CDR3 length: 15 residues. The V gene end was trimmed by 1 base and the J gene end by 7 bases; junction bases not matched to a gene: 4.

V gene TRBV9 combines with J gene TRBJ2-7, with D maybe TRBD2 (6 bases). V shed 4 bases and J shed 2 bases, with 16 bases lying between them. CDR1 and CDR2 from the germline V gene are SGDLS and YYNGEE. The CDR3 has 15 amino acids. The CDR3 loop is CASSPEAGTTYEQYF. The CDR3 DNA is TGTGCCAGCAGCCCTGAAGCGGGCACCACCTACGAGCAGTACTTC.

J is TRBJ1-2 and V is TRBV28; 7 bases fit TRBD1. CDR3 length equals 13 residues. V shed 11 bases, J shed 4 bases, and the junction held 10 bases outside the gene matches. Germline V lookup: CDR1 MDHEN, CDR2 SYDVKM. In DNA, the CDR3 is TGTGCCGCACGGACAGGCGGCCCCTATGGCTACACCTTC. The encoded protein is CAARTGGPYGYTF.

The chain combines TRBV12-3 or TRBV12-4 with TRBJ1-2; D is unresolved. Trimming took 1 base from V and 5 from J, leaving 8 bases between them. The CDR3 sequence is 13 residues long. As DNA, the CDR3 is TGTGCCAGCAGTTTAGGGGAGAGATATGGCTACACCTTC. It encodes CASSLGERYGYTF.

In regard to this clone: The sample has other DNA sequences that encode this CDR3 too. CDR3 sequence (DNA): TGTGCCAGCAGTCTACAGGGTCGGGATCAGCCCCAGCATTTT. As protein: CASSLQGRDQPQHF. The gene calls are TRBV27 and TRBJ1-5; possible D gene TRBD1, 6 bases. The V gene's germline CDR1 is MNHEY and CDR2 SMNVEV (reference sequence). The CDR3 has 14 residues. V lost 5 bases and J lost 5, with 13 bases in between.